The entry below gives a single T cell receptor beta chain sequence along with its context. Measured with immunoSEQ multiplex PCR; TCRdb has only the in-frame clones, and not every one. The sample has fewer than 120,000 clones, 88% seen once. This sample is drawn from a study of blood T cell repertoires in COVID-19. This sequence was found in a woman between 50 and 59 years old with acute or convalescent COVID-19. Input material: peripheral blood.

CDR3 amino acids: CASRPGGYEQYF. In DNA form, the CDR3 reads TGTGCCAGCCGACCGGGAGGCTACGAGCAGTACTTC. The rearrangement uses TRBV6-6 and TRBJ2-7; 7 bases agree with TRBD2. The germline CDR1 and CDR2 sequences are MNHNY and SVGAGI (reference sequence). CDR3 length: 12 residues. V gave up 8 bases and J gave up 3 bases; unmatched junction bases: 4.